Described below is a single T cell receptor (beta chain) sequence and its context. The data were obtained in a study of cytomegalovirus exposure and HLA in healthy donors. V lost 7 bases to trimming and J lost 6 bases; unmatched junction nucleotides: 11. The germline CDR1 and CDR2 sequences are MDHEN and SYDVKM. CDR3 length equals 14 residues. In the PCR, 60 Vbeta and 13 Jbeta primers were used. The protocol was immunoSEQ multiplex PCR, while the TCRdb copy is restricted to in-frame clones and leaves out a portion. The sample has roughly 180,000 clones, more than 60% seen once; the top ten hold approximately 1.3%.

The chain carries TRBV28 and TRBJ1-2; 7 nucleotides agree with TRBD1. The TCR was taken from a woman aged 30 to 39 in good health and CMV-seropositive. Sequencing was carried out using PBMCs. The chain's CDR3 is CASKLRTGADGYTF. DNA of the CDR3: TGTGCCAGCAAGCTTAGAACAGGGGCAGATGGCTACACCTTC.